The 27 T cell receptor beta chains listed next were all sequenced from one sample in a study of CD8 T cells in Susac syndrome. RNA in amounts of about 0.45 to 1 ug was reverse transcribed with random hexamers. MiXCR, applied by TCRdb to the immunoSEQ multiplex PCR reads, yields one record per CDR3 protein. The sample holds more than 110,000 distinct CDR3 sequences, over 90% seen once. Sequenced input: CD4+ T cells from PBMCs. These TCRs come from a human donor with Susac syndrome.

The rearrangement joins TRBV20-1 to TRBJ2-3; D is unresolved. With 4 bases removed from V and 6 bases from J, the gap between germline ends came to 11 bases. CDR1 and CDR2 from the germline V gene are DFQATT and SNEGSKA (reference sequence). The CDR3 extends over 12 amino acids. The CDR3 here is CSAMDGPDTQYF. CDR3 nucleotides: TGCAGTGCTATGGACGGGCCCGATACGCAGTATTTT.

This clonotype occurred once. The gene calls are TRBV7-2 and TRBJ2-5, with D perhaps TRBD1 (5 bases). The V gene's germline CDR1 is SGHTA and CDR2 FQGNSA. The V gene lost 5 bases and the J gene lost 4 bases, with 17 bases spanning the gap. The CDR3 runs 15 residues. CDR3 amino acids: CASSLQQAIGETQYF. CDR3 nucleotides: TGTGCCAGCAGCCTGCAACAGGCTATCGGAGAGACCCAGTACTTC.

This clonotype was seen just once. The chain carries TRBV19 and TRBJ2-2, with TRBD1 matching 11 bases. V shed 7 bases, J shed 6 bases, and the junction held 7 bases outside the gene matches. Germline V lookup: CDR1 LNHDA, CDR2 SQIVND (reference sequence). The CDR3 has 15 residues. The CDR3 DNA follows: TGTGCCAGTACGGTGGGACAGGGGGTTTCCGGGGAGCTGTTTTTT. Protein product: CASTVGQGVSGELFF.

The chain joins TRBV30 to TRBJ1-5; D unresolved. The CDR3 runs to 13 residues. Trimming shortened V by 2 bases and J by 3 bases, and 8 bases separated the two germline ends. Germline CDR1 is GTSNPN and CDR2 is SVGIG (reference sequence). The CDR3 sequence: CAWSRRPNQPQHF. The CDR3 region has the DNA TGTGCCTGGAGTCGACGGCCCAATCAGCCCCAGCATTTT.

The chain employs TRBV20-1 and TRBJ2-7; D is perhaps TRBD2 (6 bases). The CDR3 contains 12 residues. V gave up 3 bases and J gave up 4 bases, with 10 bases separating them. The germline V gene has CDR1 DFQATT and CDR2 SNEGSKA (reference sequence). The CDR3 region has the DNA TGCAGTGCTAGGGAGGGCCAGTACGAGCAGTACTTC. It specifies CSAREGQYEQYF.

The J gene is TRBJ1-1, the V gene TRBV19; 8 nucleotides agree with TRBD1. V shed 6 bases and J 11 bases; nucleotides not matched to a gene: 11. Germline V lookup: CDR1 LNHDA, CDR2 SQIVND (reference sequence). This CDR3 is built from 13 residues. As DNA, the CDR3 is TGTGCCAGTAGCCCTAGTGGGACAGGTCCGGCTTTCTTT. Translated: CASSPSGTGPAFF.

This chain joins TRBV2 and TRBJ2-7; D tentatively fits TRBD1 or TRBD2 (5 bases each). The germline gives CDR1 SNHLY, CDR2 FYNNEI. CDR3 length: 12 residues. V lost 6 bases and J lost 11, with 17 bases in between. The CDR3 DNA sequence: TGTGCCAGCAGCCAGCGAGGGGATACGGAGTACTTC. It encodes CASSQRGDTEYF.

V is TRBV9 and J is TRBJ2-6, with D perhaps being TRBD1 or TRBD2 (5 bases each). The V gene's germline CDR1 is SGDLS and CDR2 YYNGEE. The CDR3 contains 16 residues. V was shortened by 6 bases and J by 0 bases, with 13 bases between the two germline ends. The CDR3 is CASTRDGNSGANVLTF. For the CDR3, the DNA is TGTGCCAGCACCAGGGACGGCAACTCTGGGGCCAACGTCCTGACTTTC.

The V and J genes are TRBV30 and TRBJ1-2; 9 positions agree with TRBD1. This CDR3 has 14 residues. Germline V gene sequence: CDR1 GTSNPN, CDR2 SVGIG (reference sequence). Unmatched junction bases numbered 11, after V lost 3 bases and J lost 9 bases. CDR3 in amino acids: CAWRNRGRRESYTF. The CDR3 coding sequence is TGTGCCTGGAGGAACAGGGGGCGCCGGGAGAGCTACACCTTC.

V usage is TRBV20-1 and J usage is TRBJ1-5; D remains unclear. The germline V gene encodes CDR1 DFQATT and CDR2 SNEGSKA (reference sequence). The CDR3 spans 10 residues. V was shortened by 6 bases and J by 12 bases, with 12 bases between the two germline ends. The CDR3 loop reads CSAEDGLQHF. The CDR3 DNA reads as TGCAGTGCGGAGGACGGTCTCCAGCATTTT.

The chain is built from TRBV30 and TRBJ1-2, with D perhaps matching TRBD1 (5 bases). V was pared by 1 base and J by 3 bases, with 6 bases between. Germline V gives CDR1 GTSNPN, CDR2 SVGIG (reference sequence). This CDR3 is 12 amino acids long. The CDR3 region has the DNA TGTGCCTGGAGTGGACAGCACTATGGCTACACCTTC. It yields the protein CAWSGQHYGYTF.

This clonotype was picked up one time. V is TRBV24-1 and J is TRBJ2-7, with 8 bases aligning to TRBD1. Germline CDR1 is KGHDR and CDR2 is SFDVKD. Trimming removed 7 bases from V and 5 bases from J; junction bases left unmatched: 9. The length of the CDR3 is 14 residues. CDR3 sequence reads: CATRNQGAPHEQYF. For the CDR3, the DNA is TGTGCCACCAGAAATCAGGGGGCGCCCCACGAGCAGTACTTC.

CDR3 residues: CASSPSRGAGANVLTF. For the CDR3, the DNA is TGTGCCAGCAGCCCATCCAGAGGGGCTGGGGCCAACGTCCTGACTTTC. The rearrangement links TRBV7-2 to TRBJ2-6; D tentatively reads TRBD1 or TRBD2 (5 bases each). V was cut by 5 bases and J by 2 bases, with 13 bases left in between. The CDR3 covers 16 residues. CDR1 and CDR2 (germline): SGHTA, FQGNSA.

The chain links TRBV29-1 to TRBJ1-2, with 8 positions matching TRBD1. The V segment lost 3 bases and the J segment 7 bases; nucleotides outside the gene matches: 13. Looked up from germline, CDR1 is SQVTM and CDR2 is ANQGSEA. There are 15 residues in the CDR3. CDR3 amino acids: CSVEGPGTGFGGYTF. CDR3 nucleotide sequence: TGCAGCGTTGAGGGCCCCGGGACAGGCTTTGGTGGCTACACCTTC. Based on the CDR3 plus reference TRBV29-1 and TRBJ1-2, the full variable domain is SAVISQKPSRDICQRGTSLTIQCQVDSQVTMMFWYRQQPGQSLTLIATANQGSEATYESGFVIDKFPISRPNLTFSTLTVSNMSPEDSSIYLCSVEGPGTGFGGYTFGSGTRLTVV.

V and J are TRBV12-3 or TRBV12-4 and TRBJ1-6; no reliable D call. Trimming stripped 3 bases from V and 15 bases from J, with 12 bases between. CDR3 length: 12 residues. Written as DNA, the CDR3 is TGTGCCAGCAGTTTTGGTGGTCTCCACCTCCACTTT. Its translation: CASSFGGLHLHF.

The chain is built from TRBV18 and TRBJ1-2; the D gene is possibly TRBD1 (5 bases). Germline CDR1 KGHSH, CDR2 LQKENI. V lost 3 bases and J lost 4, with 9 bases in between. There are 13 residues in the CDR3. CDR3 amino acids: CASSPGEFYGYTF. In DNA, the CDR3 is TGTGCCAGCTCACCGGGGGAGTTCTATGGCTACACCTTC. Full variable domain (missing parts from reference TRBV18 and TRBJ1-2): NAGVMQNPRHLVRRRGQEARLRCSPMKGHSHVYWYRQLPEEGLKFMVYLQKENIIDESGMPKERFSAEFPKEGPSILRIQQVVRGDSAAYFCASSPGEFYGYTFGSGTRLTVV.

The chain uses TRBV7-2 and TRBJ2-7; D remains ambiguous. V lost 5 bases and J 5 bases, leaving 19 bases between the germline ends. CDR1 and CDR2 from the germline V gene are SGHTA and FQGNSA. The CDR3 sequence is 15 residues long. Written as DNA, the CDR3 is TGTGCCAGCAGCCCGAGCCTTGGGGTTGGAAACGAGCAGTACTTC. This codes for CASSPSLGVGNEQYF. The variable domain in full, with the rest retrieved from reference TRBV7-2 and TRBJ2-7, is GAGVSQSPSNKVTEKGKDVELRCDPISGHTALYWYRQSLGQGLEFLIYFQGNSAPDKSGLPSDRFSAERTGGSVSTLTIQRTQQEDSAVYLCASSPSLGVGNEQYFGPGTRLTVT.

The chain carries TRBV29-1 and TRBJ2-2, with TRBD2 matching over 11 bases. The ends lost 4 bases at V and 7 bases at J; junction bases unmatched: 2. CDR3 length equals 13 residues. Germline CDR1 SQVTM, CDR2 ANQGSEA. This CDR3 reads CSVASGRSGELFF. CDR3 in DNA: TGCAGCGTTGCTAGCGGGAGGAGCGGGGAGCTGTTTTTT.

This chain links TRBV12-3 or TRBV12-4 with TRBJ1-2, with TRBD1 as a possible D gene (5 bases). V lost 5 bases, J lost 8 bases, and 21 bases lay in between. The CDR3 covers 15 residues. DNA for the CDR3: TGTGCCAGCAGTCCGCCCCCGGGGGGACCCCGGGGCTACACCTTC. This codes for CASSPPPGGPRGYTF.

This chain joins TRBV20-1 and TRBJ1-2; unclear D gene. Germline V gene data show CDR1 as DFQATT and CDR2 as SNEGSKA (reference sequence). CDR3 length equals 12 residues. V was clipped by 5 bases and J by 2 bases, with 9 bases between them. This CDR3 is CSAPQDNYGYTF. The CDR3 DNA is TGCAGTGCTCCCCAAGACAACTATGGCTACACCTTC.

The V call is TRBV15, the J call TRBJ2-3, with 9 bases aligning to TRBD2. The V segment lost 5 bases and the J segment 4 bases; nucleotides outside the gene matches: 4. The CDR3 extends over 14 amino acids. Germline CDR1 is LNHNV and CDR2 is YYDKDF (reference sequence). CDR3: CATSPGLAADTQYF. CDR3 nucleotide sequence: TGTGCCACCAGCCCGGGACTAGCAGCAGATACGCAGTATTTT.

This chain joins TRBV12-3 or TRBV12-4 and TRBJ1-1; D not resolved. V shed 5 bases and J shed 4 bases, with 8 bases lying between them. The CDR3 loop spans 12 amino acids. The CDR3 DNA reads as TGTGCCAGCAGTCCGGACGTCACTGAAGCTTTCTTT. Protein sequence: CASSPDVTEAFF.

The chain recombines TRBV20-1 with TRBJ1-5, with no clear D. Looked up from germline, CDR1 is DFQATT and CDR2 is SNEGSKA (reference sequence). The CDR3 loop spans 12 amino acids. In nucleotides, the CDR3 is TGCAGCGTCGGACGGCCGAATCAGCCCCAGCATTTT. Residues: CSVGRPNQPQHF.

CDR3 nucleotide sequence: TGTGCCAGCTCACCGGCTAGCACAGATACGCAGTATTTT. This gives the protein CASSPASTDTQYF. V and J are TRBV18 and TRBJ2-3; no definite D call. Germline loops: CDR1 KGHSH, CDR2 LQKENI. Trimming pared 3 bases from V and 0 bases from J, leaving 4 bases between. The CDR3 is made up of 13 amino acids.

The chain combines TRBV30 with TRBJ2-1; D possibly corresponds to TRBD2 (7 bases). V was trimmed by 4 bases and J by 6 bases, leaving 13 bases between them. Germline assignment: CDR1 GTSNPN and CDR2 SVGIG (reference sequence). The CDR3 extends over 13 amino acids. CDR3 bases: TGTGCCTGGATAGGGGGGGACGGCAATGAGCAGTTCTTC. Amino acid sequence: CAWIGGDGNEQFF.

The gene calls are TRBV5-1 and TRBJ2-5; D may be TRBD1 (6 bases). Germline V CDR1 and CDR2: SGHRS, YFSETQ. V dropped 3 bases and J dropped 0 bases, with 12 bases sitting between them. The CDR3 spans 15 residues. CDR3 DNA sequence: TGCGCCAGCAGCTGGGGACAAGCGTACCAAGAGACCCAGTACTTC. Its protein is CASSWGQAYQETQYF.

V is TRBV2 and J is TRBJ2-6; no firm D call. Between the trimmed V and J ends, which lost 5 bases and 0 bases, there was a span of 8 bases. Germline V gene data show CDR1 as SNHLY and CDR2 as FYNNEI. The CDR3 has 15 residues. The CDR3 here is CASSPFFSGANVLTF. In DNA, the CDR3 is TGTGCCAGCAGTCCGTTTTTCTCTGGGGCCAACGTCCTGACTTTC.